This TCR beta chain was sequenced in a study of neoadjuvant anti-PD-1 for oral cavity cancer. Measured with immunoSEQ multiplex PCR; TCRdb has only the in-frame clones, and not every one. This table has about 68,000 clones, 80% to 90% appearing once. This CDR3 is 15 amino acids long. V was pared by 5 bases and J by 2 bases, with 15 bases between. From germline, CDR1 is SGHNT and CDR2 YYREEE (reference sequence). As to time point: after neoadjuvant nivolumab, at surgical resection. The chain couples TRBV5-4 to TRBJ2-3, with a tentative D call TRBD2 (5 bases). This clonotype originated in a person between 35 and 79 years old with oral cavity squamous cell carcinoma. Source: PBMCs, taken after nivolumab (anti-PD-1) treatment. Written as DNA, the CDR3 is TGTGCCAGCAGTCCACTCCCGGAGGTCACAGATACGCAGTATTTT. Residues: CASSPLPEVTDTQYF. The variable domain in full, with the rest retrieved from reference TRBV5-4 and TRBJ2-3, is ETGVTQSPTHLIKTRGQQVTLRCSSQSGHNTVSWYQQALGQGPQFIFQYYREEENGRGNFPPRFSGLQFPNYSSELNVNALELDDSALYLCASSPLPEVTDTQYFGPGTRLTVL.